This T cell receptor beta chain was observed in a study of blood T cell repertoires in COVID-19. About the study: Acute-phase and convalescent COVID-19 samples originated in the United States, Italy and Spain.

Sequencing was performed with immunoSEQ multiplex PCR; in TCRdb, only in-frame clones are kept and a portion is missing. Of around 200,000 clones listed, 86% are singletons. Sequencing was carried out using peripheral blood. This clonotype was obtained from a woman aged 60-70 years with COVID-19, enrolled during active disease.

The CDR3 loop reads CASSPTSSLETQYF. CDR3 coding DNA: TGTGCCAGCAGCCCGACTAGTTCCTTAGAGACCCAGTACTTC. The gene calls are TRBV11-3 and TRBJ2-5; TRBD2 is a possible D gene (6 bases). This CDR3 comprises 14 residues. Germline values: CDR1 SGHNT, CDR2 YENEEA. V gave up 5 bases and J gave up 4 bases, with 14 bases separating them.